A single T cell receptor (beta chain) is shown here with its context. In the original processing: Estimates of nucleated cell counts were drawn from the amplification of reference gene primers. Clones were read by immunoSEQ multiplex PCR, and TCRdb kept only the in-frame ones, dropping some. The DNA gave D and trimming, while V, J and clone size come from that table. The sample lists tens of thousands of clones; approximately 80% were seen once. The entry originates in a study of blood T cell repertoires in COVID-19. For the study at large: Samples of COVID-19 (acute and convalescent) were obtained from the United States, Italy and Spain. In each case, the material was cDNA or gDNA derived from T cells, B-cell-depleted T cells, or PBMCs.

Germline values: CDR1 SGHRS, CDR2 YFSETQ. This CDR3 comprises 15 residues. V lost 4 bases, J lost 7 bases, and 7 bases stayed unmatched. This clonotype was sampled from a woman aged 55 to 70 with acute or convalescent COVID-19. Sequenced: peripheral blood. The chain is built from TRBV5-1 and TRBJ2-1; the match to TRBD2 covers 11 bases. CDR3 residues: CASSSSGGAGNEQFF. CDR3 DNA sequence: TGCGCCAGCAGCAGTAGCGGGGGGGCGGGAAATGAGCAGTTCTTC.